These T cell receptor beta chains were read from a single sample in a study of T cell responses to AZD1222 COVID-19 vaccine. Profiling relied on immunoSEQ multiplex PCR, and the TCRdb table lists in-frame clones only, not all of them. The sample has 120,000 or so clones; 90% to 95% are singletons. The sample was peripheral blood, taken 28 days after the second AZD1222 dose. The receptor source for this set is an adult who received the AZD1222 COVID-19 vaccine. Each CDR3 is given with its conserved first and last residue. A D gene is named only where the DNA matches it firmly. A row's size may be missing; if present it is once, few, many or a size class.

D gene,clone size,CDR3 length,J gene,V gene,CDR3 protein,CDR3 DNA
-,-,11,TRBJ2-5,TRBV20-1,CSAIKSETQYF,TGCAGTGCCATAAAGTCGGAGACCCAGTACTTC
-,-,13,TRBJ1-1,TRBV18,CASSRNGGTEAFF,TGTGCCAGCTCCCGCAACGGGGGCACTGAAGCTTTCTTT
-,-,12,TRBJ1-5,TRBV10-3,CAISDTGQPQHF,TGTGCCATCAGTGACACAGGCCAGCCCCAGCATTTT
TRBD1,-,14,TRBJ2-7,TRBV7-8,CASSLQGAQGEQYF,TGTGCCAGCAGCTTACAGGGGGCGCAGGGCGAGCAGTACTTC
-,-,15,TRBJ2-7,TRBV7-3,CASSLTGAEGGEQYF,TGTGCCAGCAGCTTAACAGGGGCGGAAGGGGGCGAGCAGTACTTC
-,-,12,TRBJ1-4,TRBV6-2/TRBV6-3,CASSYTSEKLFF,TGTGCCAGCAGTTACACCAGTGAAAAACTGTTTTTT
-,-,16,TRBJ1-5,TRBV5-5,CASSLFTVPENQPQHF,TGTGCCAGCAGCTTGTTTACAGTTCCAGAGAATCAGCCCCAGCATTTT
TRBD2,-,15,TRBJ2-7,TRBV7-2,CASSLYLAGGLEQYF,TGTGCCAGCAGCTTATACTTAGCGGGAGGCCTCGAGCAGTACTTC
-,-,12,TRBJ1-3,TRBV7-9,CASSLSGNTIYF,TGTGCCAGCAGCTTAAGCGGAAACACCATATATTTT
-,-,11,TRBJ2-7,TRBV30,CAWSLLYEQYF,TGTGCCTGGAGCCTTCTTTACGAGCAGTACTTC
TRBD1,-,15,TRBJ1-2,TRBV27,CASSRGSTGPYGYTF,TGTGCCAGCAGTCGGGGTTCGACAGGGCCCTATGGCTACACCTTC
-,once,13,TRBJ2-5,TRBV20-1,CSASFGVQETQYF,TGCAGTGCTAGTTTCGGAGTCCAAGAGACCCAGTACTTC
-,-,13,TRBJ2-1,TRBV12-3/TRBV12-4,CASSFEGRPEQFF,TGTGCCAGCAGTTTTGAGGGGCGACCTGAGCAGTTCTTC
-,-,15,TRBJ2-1,TRBV20-1,CSASGTPWSHNEQFF,TGCAGTGCTAGTGGGACACCTTGGTCTCACAATGAGCAGTTCTTC
-,once,14,TRBJ2-3,TRBV7-2,CASSPWGGTDTQYF,TGTGCCAGCAGCCCCTGGGGGGGCACAGATACGCAGTATTTT
-,-,16,TRBJ1-2,TRBV19,CASSMVWGRTTYGYTF,TGTGCCAGTAGTATGGTTTGGGGGAGGACCACTTATGGCTACACCTTC
TRBD2,-,18,TRBJ2-3,TRBV4-3,CASSPRGLAGGSTDTQYF,TGCGCCAGCAGCCCTAGGGGACTAGCGGGAGGAAGCACAGATACGCAGTATTTT
-,-,15,TRBJ2-3,TRBV9,CASSVANSLSDTQYF,TGTGCCAGCAGCGTAGCTAACAGTCTGTCAGATACGCAGTATTTT
-,-,19,TRBJ1-2,TRBV4-3,CASSQDYTQWVQSDYGYTF,TGCGCCAGCAGCCAAGATTATACGCAGTGGGTTCAATCAGACTATGGCTACACCTTC
-,-,14,TRBJ1-1,TRBV6-6,CASSRDSSNTEAFF,TGTGCCAGCAGCCGAGACAGCTCTAACACTGAAGCTTTCTTT
TRBD1,once,16,TRBJ1-2,TRBV2,CASSDRRGQGASGYTF,TGTGCCAGCAGTGATAGGAGGGGACAGGGGGCATCAGGCTACACCTTC
TRBD1,few,14,TRBJ2-7,TRBV30,CAWSRGTGDYEQYF,TGTGCCTGGAGCCGGGGGACAGGGGACTACGAGCAGTACTTC
-,once,16,TRBJ2-3,TRBV24-1,CATSDSGTASTDTQYF,TGTGCCACCAGTGATTCCGGGACCGCTAGCACAGATACGCAGTATTTT
TRBD2,-,16,TRBJ2-7,TRBV4-2,CASSQDQGGRAYEQYF,TGTGCCAGCAGCCAAGATCAAGGCGGGAGGGCGTACGAGCAGTACTTC
-,-,16,TRBJ1-6,TRBV19,CASSIGSAGSNSPLHF,TGTGCCAGTAGTATCGGGTCGGCAGGGAGCAATTCACCCCTCCACTTT
TRBD1,-,13,TRBJ2-5,TRBV18,CASSLGQGETQYF,TGTGCCAGCTCCCTCGGACAGGGAGAGACCCAGTACTTC
TRBD1,-,15,TRBJ1-4,TRBV6-5,CASSYSGTGSEKLFF,TGTGCCAGCAGTTACTCCGGGACAGGGTCTGAAAAACTGTTTTTT
-,-,16,TRBJ2-1,TRBV15,CATSRAELSPYNEQFF,TGTGCCACCAGCAGAGCTGAACTTAGCCCCTACAATGAGCAGTTCTTC
-,-,14,TRBJ1-1,TRBV6-1,CASSLGGRNTEAFF,TGTGCCAGCAGCCTAGGTGGGCGGAACACTGAAGCTTTCTTT
-,-,13,TRBJ2-5,TRBV11-2,CASSPAGPKAQYF,TGTGCCAGCAGCCCTGCAGGGCCGAAGGCCCAGTACTTC
-,-,14,TRBJ2-5,TRBV27,CASSLNYNQETQYF,TGTGCCAGCAGTTTAAATTACAACCAAGAGACCCAGTACTTC
TRBD2,-,15,TRBJ2-2,TRBV6-2/TRBV6-3,CASTPAGATTGELFF,TGTGCCAGCACCCCAGCGGGAGCGACTACCGGGGAGCTGTTTTTT
TRBD2,-,15,TRBJ2-5,TRBV5-6,CASSLGRLAGETQYF,TGTGCCAGCAGCTTGGGGAGACTAGCGGGAGAGACCCAGTACTTC
-,-,14,TRBJ2-1,TRBV5-4,CASSLSGSYNEQFF,TGTGCCAGCAGCTTAAGCGGCTCCTACAATGAGCAGTTCTTC
TRBD1,-,18,TRBJ2-5,TRBV25-1,CASSESGTGSWYQETQYF,TGTGCCAGCAGTGAATCTGGGACAGGGAGCTGGTACCAAGAGACCCAGTACTTC
-,-,13,TRBJ2-2,TRBV6-5,CASRRGDTGELFF,TGTGCCAGCCGGAGGGGGGACACCGGGGAGCTGTTTTTT
TRBD1,-,15,TRBJ1-1,TRBV14,CASSQVPGGATEAFF,TGTGCCAGCAGCCAAGTTCCAGGGGGGGCCACTGAAGCTTTCTTT
-,-,14,TRBJ1-2,TRBV5-6,CASSSTDRRGGYTF,TGTGCCAGCAGCTCGACCGACAGGCGCGGGGGCTACACCTTC
-,-,15,TRBJ1-1,TRBV4-3,CASSQDVKVNTEAFF,TGCGCCAGCAGCCAAGATGTCAAGGTGAACACTGAAGCTTTCTTT
-,-,15,TRBJ2-2,TRBV9,CASSVGTANTGELFF,TGTGCCAGCAGCGTAGGGACAGCGAACACCGGGGAGCTGTTTTTT
-,-,13,TRBJ1-2,TRBV5-1,CASSWGTLEGYTF,TGCGCCAGCAGCTGGGGGACCTTGGAAGGCTACACCTTC